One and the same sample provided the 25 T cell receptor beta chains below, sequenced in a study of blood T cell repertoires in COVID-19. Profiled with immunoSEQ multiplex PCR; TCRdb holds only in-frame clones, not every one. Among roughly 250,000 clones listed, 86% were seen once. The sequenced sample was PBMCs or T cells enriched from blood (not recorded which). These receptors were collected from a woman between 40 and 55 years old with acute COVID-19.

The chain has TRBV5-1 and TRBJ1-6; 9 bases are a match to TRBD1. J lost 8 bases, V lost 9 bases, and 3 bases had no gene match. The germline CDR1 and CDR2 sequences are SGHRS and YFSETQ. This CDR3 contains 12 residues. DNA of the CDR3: TGCGCCACCCGACAGGGGGATTCACCCCTCCACTTT. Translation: CATRQGDSPLHF. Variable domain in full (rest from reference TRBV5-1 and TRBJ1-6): KAGVTQTPRYLIKTRGQQVTLSCSPISGHRSVSWYQQTPGQGLQFLFEYFSETQRNKGNFPGRFSGRQFSNSRSEMNVSTLELGDSALYLCATRQGDSPLHFGNGTRLTVT.

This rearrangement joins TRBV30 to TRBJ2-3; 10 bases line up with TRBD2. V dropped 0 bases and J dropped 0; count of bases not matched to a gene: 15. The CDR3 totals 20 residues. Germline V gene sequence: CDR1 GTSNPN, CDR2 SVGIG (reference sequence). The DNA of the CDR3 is TGTGCCTGGAGTGTACTGGGCCTAGCGGGAGTACTTCCTAGCACAGATACGCAGTATTTT. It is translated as CAWSVLGLAGVLPSTDTQYF.

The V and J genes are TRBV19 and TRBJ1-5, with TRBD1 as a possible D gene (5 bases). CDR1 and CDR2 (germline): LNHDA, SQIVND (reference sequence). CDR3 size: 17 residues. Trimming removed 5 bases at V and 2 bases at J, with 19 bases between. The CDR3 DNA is TGTGCCAGTAGTGTCAGGGTTATATTTACTGGCAATCAGCCCCAGCATTTT. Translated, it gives CASSVRVIFTGNQPQHF.

The CDR3 bases are TGTGCCAGCAGCTCCTTAACAGGGGGGACCTATAATTCACCCCTCCACTTT. It yields the protein CASSSLTGGTYNSPLHF. The chain employs TRBV5-4 and TRBJ1-6; 8 bases agree with TRBD1. The CDR3 totals 17 residues. The germline gives CDR1 SGHNT, CDR2 YYREEE (reference sequence). The ends lost 3 bases at V and 2 bases at J; junction bases unmatched: 7.

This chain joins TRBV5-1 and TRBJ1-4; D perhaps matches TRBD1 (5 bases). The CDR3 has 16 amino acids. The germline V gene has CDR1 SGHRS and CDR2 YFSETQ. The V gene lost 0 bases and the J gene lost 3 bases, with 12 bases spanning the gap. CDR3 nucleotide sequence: TGCGCCAGCAGCTTGGTTGCAGGGCGCGCTAATGAAAAACTGTTTTTT. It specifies CASSLVAGRANEKLFF.

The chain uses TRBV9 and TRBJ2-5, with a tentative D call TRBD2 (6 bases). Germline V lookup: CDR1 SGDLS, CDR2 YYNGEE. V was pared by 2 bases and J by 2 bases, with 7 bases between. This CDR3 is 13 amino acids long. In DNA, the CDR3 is TGTGCCAGCAGCGTTGGGGGGCAAGAGACCCAGTACTTC. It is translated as CASSVGGQETQYF.

CDR3 nucleotide sequence: TGTGCCAGCTCACCAGGGCCAGGGGTTGTAGATGAGCAGTTCTTC. Translating it yields CASSPGPGVVDEQFF. The gene calls are TRBV18 and TRBJ2-1; possibly TRBD1 for D (6 bases). Deletions cut 2 bases from V and 8 bases from J, with 16 bases between. Germline V gives CDR1 KGHSH, CDR2 LQKENI. The CDR3 contains 15 residues.

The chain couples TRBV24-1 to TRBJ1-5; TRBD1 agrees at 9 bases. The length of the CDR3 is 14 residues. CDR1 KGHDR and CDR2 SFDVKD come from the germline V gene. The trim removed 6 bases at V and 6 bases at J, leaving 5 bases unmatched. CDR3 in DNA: TGTGCCACCAGTAGGACAGGGGCGGGTCAGCCCCAGCATTTT. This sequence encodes CATSRTGAGQPQHF.

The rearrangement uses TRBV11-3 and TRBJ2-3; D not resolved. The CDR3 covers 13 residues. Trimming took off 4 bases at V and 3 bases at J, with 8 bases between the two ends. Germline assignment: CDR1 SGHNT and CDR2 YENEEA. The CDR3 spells CASSWADTDTQYF. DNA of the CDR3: TGTGCCAGCAGCTGGGCAGATACAGATACGCAGTATTTT.

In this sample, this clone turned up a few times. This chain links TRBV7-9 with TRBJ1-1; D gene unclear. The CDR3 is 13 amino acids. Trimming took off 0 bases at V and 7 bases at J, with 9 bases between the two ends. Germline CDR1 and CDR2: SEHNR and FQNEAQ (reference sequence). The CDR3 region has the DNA TGTGCCAGCAGCTTAGCGAACAGATTTGAAGCTTTCTTT. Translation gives CASSLANRFEAFF.

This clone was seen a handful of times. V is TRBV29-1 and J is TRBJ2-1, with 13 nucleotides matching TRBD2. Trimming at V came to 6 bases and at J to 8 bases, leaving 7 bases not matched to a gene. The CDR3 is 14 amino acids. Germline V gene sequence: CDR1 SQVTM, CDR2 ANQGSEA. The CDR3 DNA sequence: TGCAGCGTAGCGGGACTAGCGGGAAAATATGAGCAGTTCTTC. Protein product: CSVAGLAGKYEQFF.

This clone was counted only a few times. The CDR3 region is CASSPPMDIQETQYF. The CDR3 DNA is TGCGCCAGCAGCCCGCCGATGGACATCCAAGAGACCCAGTACTTC. The chain couples TRBV5-1 to TRBJ2-5, with D possibly matching TRBD1 (5 bases). V was cut by 4 bases and J by 1 base, with 14 bases left in between. The CDR3 contains 15 residues. Germline V lookup: CDR1 SGHRS, CDR2 YFSETQ. Complete variable domain (other parts from reference TRBV5-1 and TRBJ2-5): KAGVTQTPRYLIKTRGQQVTLSCSPISGHRSVSWYQQTPGQGLQFLFEYFSETQRNKGNFPGRFSGRQFSNSRSEMNVSTLELGDSALYLCASSPPMDIQETQYFGPGTRLLVL.

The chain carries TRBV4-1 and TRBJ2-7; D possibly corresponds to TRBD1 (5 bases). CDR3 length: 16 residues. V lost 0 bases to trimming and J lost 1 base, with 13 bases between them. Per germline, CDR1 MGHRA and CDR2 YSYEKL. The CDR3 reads CASSQEAGWSSYEQYF. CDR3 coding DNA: TGCGCCAGCAGCCAAGAGGCAGGGTGGAGTTCCTACGAGCAGTACTTC.

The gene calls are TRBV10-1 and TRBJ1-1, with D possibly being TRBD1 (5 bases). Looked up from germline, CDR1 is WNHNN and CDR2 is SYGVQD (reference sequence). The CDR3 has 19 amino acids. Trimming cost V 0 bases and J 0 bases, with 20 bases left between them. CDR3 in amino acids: CASSESEGPGGGVNTEAFF. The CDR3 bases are TGCGCCAGCAGTGAGTCGGAGGGGCCGGGCGGGGGAGTGAACACTGAAGCTTTCTTT.

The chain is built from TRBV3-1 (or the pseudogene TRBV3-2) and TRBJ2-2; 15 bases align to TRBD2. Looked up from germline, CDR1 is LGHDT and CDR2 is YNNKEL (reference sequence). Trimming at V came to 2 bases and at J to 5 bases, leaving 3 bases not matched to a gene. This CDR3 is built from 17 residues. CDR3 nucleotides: TGTGCCAGCAGCCAACCGGGACTAGCGGGAGGAACCGGGGAGCTGTTTTTT. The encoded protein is CASSQPGLAGGTGELFF.

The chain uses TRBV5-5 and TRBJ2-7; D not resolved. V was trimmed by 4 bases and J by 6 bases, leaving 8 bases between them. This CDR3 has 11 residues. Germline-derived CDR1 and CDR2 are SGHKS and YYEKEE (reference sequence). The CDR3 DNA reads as TGTGCCAGCAGCCTGACTCTCGAGCAGTACTTC. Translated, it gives CASSLTLEQYF.

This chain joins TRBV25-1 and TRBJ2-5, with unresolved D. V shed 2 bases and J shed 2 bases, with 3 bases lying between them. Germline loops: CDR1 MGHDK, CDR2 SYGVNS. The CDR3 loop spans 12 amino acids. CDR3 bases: TGTGCCAGCAGTGAAGAGCAAGAGACCCAGTACTTC. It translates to CASSEEQETQYF.

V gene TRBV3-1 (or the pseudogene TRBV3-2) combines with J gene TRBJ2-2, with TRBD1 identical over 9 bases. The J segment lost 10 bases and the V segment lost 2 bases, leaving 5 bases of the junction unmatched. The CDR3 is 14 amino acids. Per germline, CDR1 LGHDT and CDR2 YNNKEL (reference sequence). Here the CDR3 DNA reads TGTGCCAGCAGCCAACTGACAGGGGGAAAGGAGCTGTTTTTT. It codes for CASSQLTGGKELFF.

The CDR3 loop is CASSLEAQGAETQYF. As DNA, the CDR3 is TGTGCCAGCAGCTTAGAGGCACAGGGTGCGGAGACCCAGTACTTC. The rearrangement joins TRBV11-3 to TRBJ2-5; maybe TRBD1 (6 bases). The germline V gene encodes CDR1 SGHNT and CDR2 YENEEA. CDR3 length: 15 residues. V shed 0 bases and J shed 5 bases, with 13 bases lying between them.

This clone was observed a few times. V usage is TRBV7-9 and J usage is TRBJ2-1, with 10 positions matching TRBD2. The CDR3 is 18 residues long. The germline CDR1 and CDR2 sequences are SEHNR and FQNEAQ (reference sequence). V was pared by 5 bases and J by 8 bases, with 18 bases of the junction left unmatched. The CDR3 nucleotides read TGTGCCAGCAGCCCCCGAGGTCGGGTCAGCGGGAGGGGCTATGAGCAGTTCTTC. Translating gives CASSPRGRVSGRGYEQFF.

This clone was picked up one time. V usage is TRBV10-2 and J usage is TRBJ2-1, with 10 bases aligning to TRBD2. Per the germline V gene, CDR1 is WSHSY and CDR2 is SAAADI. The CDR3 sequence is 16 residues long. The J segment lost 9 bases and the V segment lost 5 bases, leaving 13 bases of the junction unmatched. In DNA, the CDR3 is TGCGCCAGCAGTTTTAACAGCGGGAGGGCCTTCGGTGAGCAGTTCTTC. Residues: CASSFNSGRAFGEQFF.

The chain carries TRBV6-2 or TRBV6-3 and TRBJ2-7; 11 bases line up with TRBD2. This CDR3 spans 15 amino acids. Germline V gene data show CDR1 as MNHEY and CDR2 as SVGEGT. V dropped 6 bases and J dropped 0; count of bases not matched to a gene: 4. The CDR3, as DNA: TGTGCCAGCAGCCCTAGCGGGAGGTCCTCCTACGAGCAGTACTTC. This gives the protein CASSPSGRSSYEQYF.

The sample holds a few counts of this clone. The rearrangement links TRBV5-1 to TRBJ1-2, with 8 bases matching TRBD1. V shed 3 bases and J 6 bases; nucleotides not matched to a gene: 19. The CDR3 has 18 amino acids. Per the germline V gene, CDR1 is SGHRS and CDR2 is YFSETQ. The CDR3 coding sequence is TGCGCCAGCAGCTCAGAGACGGGACAGGCCGACTCGCTCCATGGCTACACCTTC. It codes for CASSSETGQADSLHGYTF.

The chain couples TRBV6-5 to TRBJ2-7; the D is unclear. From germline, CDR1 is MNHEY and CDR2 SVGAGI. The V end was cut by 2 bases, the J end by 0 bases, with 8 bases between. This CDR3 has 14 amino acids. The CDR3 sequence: CASSYQTLSYEQYF. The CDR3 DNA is TGTGCCAGCAGTTACCAGACACTCTCCTACGAGCAGTACTTC.

The CDR3 loop reads CASSEEGAPLGYGYTF. The CDR3 DNA follows: TGTGCCAGCAGTGAAGAAGGAGCTCCGTTGGGCTATGGCTACACCTTC. The J gene is TRBJ1-2, the V gene TRBV2; D remains unclear. Trimming took 1 base from V and 4 from J, leaving 16 bases between them. In germline, CDR1 is SNHLY, CDR2 FYNNEI. CDR3 size: 16 residues.